What follows are 23 T cell receptor beta chains derived from one specimen sequenced in a study of OX40 agonist ivuxolimab in advanced cancers. Assay used: immunoSEQ multiplex PCR; TCRdb lists only in-frame clones, some missing. This table holds over 90,000 clones, 86% found once. The sample consisted of CD4+ or CD8+ T cells sorted from blood, taken in a trial of the OX40 agonist ivuxolimab. These receptors were obtained from an adult with an advanced solid tumor such as melanoma, head and neck, liver or kidney cancer.

By share, this clone ranks as medium-sized. V is TRBV30 and J is TRBJ1-5; D remains unclear. The CDR3 is made up of 13 amino acids. Germline lookup yields CDR1 GTSNPN and CDR2 SVGIG (reference sequence). Trimming took 0 bases from V and 1 from J, leaving 4 bases between them. The chain's CDR3 is CAWSVFSNQPQHF. For the CDR3, the DNA is TGTGCCTGGAGTGTGTTCAGCAATCAGCCCCAGCATTTT.

The CDR3 sequence is CASNLDGTGYSGANVLTF. The CDR3 nucleotides are TGTGCCAGTAACCTGGATGGGACAGGATACTCTGGGGCCAACGTCCTGACTTTC. J is TRBJ2-6 and V is TRBV19; 8 nucleotides match TRBD1. The CDR3 is 18 residues long. Germline assignment: CDR1 LNHDA and CDR2 SQIVND (reference sequence). With 7 bases clipped from V and 0 bases from J, the junction kept 11 bases outside the gene matches. Using reference TRBV19 and TRBJ2-6 for the parts outside the CDR3, the full variable domain is DGGITQSPKYLFRKEGQNVTLSCEQNLNHDAMYWYRQDPGQGLRLIYYSQIVNDFQKGDIAEGYSVSREKKESFPLTVTSAQKNPTAFYLCASNLDGTGYSGANVLTFGAGSRLTVL.

This clone was counted once. The chain combines TRBV15 with TRBJ1-2; maybe TRBD1 (6 bases). CDR1 and CDR2 (germline): LNHNV, YYDKDF (reference sequence). This CDR3 spans 15 amino acids. With 1 base removed from V and 5 bases from J, the gap between germline ends came to 14 bases. This chain's CDR3 is CATSRGSGEGYGYTF. The CDR3 DNA follows: TGTGCCACCAGCAGAGGTTCAGGGGAAGGGTATGGCTACACCTTC.

The rearrangement joins TRBV6-5 to TRBJ1-1; D uncertain. This CDR3 contains 12 residues. The V end lost 10 bases, the J end lost 5 bases, and 14 bases lay between the germline ends. Germline CDR1 reads MNHEY; CDR2 reads SVGAGI. CDR3 DNA: TGTGCCACCCGGAGGACGGGGACTGAAGCTTTCTTT. It yields the protein CATRRTGTEAFF.

This clone was counted between two and nine times. The chain employs TRBV6-6 and TRBJ2-2; D gene ambiguous. This CDR3 has 16 amino acids. V lost 6 bases, J lost 0 bases, and 14 bases lay in between. CDR1 MNHNY and CDR2 SVGAGI come from the germline V gene (reference sequence). As DNA, the CDR3 is TGTGCCAGCAGACCTCACGGCCGCGCGAACACCGGGGAGCTGTTTTTT. Amino acid sequence: CASRPHGRANTGELFF.

This chain joins TRBV5-4 and TRBJ2-1, with D tentatively TRBD2 (5 bases). This CDR3 comprises 14 residues. V lost 0 bases to trimming and J lost 7 bases, with 11 bases between them. Germline V gene sequence: CDR1 SGHNT, CDR2 YYREEE (reference sequence). Here the CDR3 reads CASSLGRGENEQFF. Here the CDR3 DNA reads TGTGCCAGCAGCTTGGGTCGGGGAGAGAATGAGCAGTTCTTC.

The chain combines TRBV11-3 with TRBJ2-5, with TRBD1 as a possible D gene (5 bases). V was trimmed by 6 bases and J by 0 bases, leaving 11 bases between them. Germline CDR1 and CDR2: SGHNT and YENEEA. The CDR3 covers 14 residues. The CDR3 nucleotides are TGTGCCAGCAGTAGGGGTAGGAACCAAGAGACCCAGTACTTC. This gives the protein CASSRGRNQETQYF.

The genes are TRBV7-8 and TRBJ2-3; the match to TRBD2 covers 16 bases. CDR1 SGHVS and CDR2 FQNEAQ come from the germline V gene. The CDR3 has 18 residues. The J segment lost 5 bases and the V segment lost 7 bases, leaving 12 bases of the junction unmatched. CDR3 nucleotide sequence: TGTGCCAGCATCCCCGGGACTAGCGGGGGGGCGTTGGTAGATACGCAGTATTTT. Amino acid sequence: CASIPGTSGGALVDTQYF.

V and J are TRBV6-1 and TRBJ1-5; the D gene is possibly TRBD1 (6 bases). Germline lookup yields CDR1 MNHNS and CDR2 SASEGT. The CDR3 contains 13 residues. Trimming stripped 6 bases from V and 2 bases from J, with 8 bases between. CDR3 in amino acids: CASRGGGNQPQHF. CDR3 bases: TGTGCCAGCAGGGGGGGCGGCAATCAGCCCCAGCATTTT.

The chain combines TRBV5-6 with TRBJ2-3; tentative D call: TRBD2 (6 bases). V was clipped by 2 bases and J by 6 bases, with 7 bases between them. Per germline, CDR1 SGHDT and CDR2 YYEEEE. CDR3 length: 12 residues. CDR3 DNA: TGTGCCAGCAGCTTCGGAGGGGATACGCAGTATTTT. Amino acid sequence: CASSFGGDTQYF.

By frequency in the sample, this clone is medium-sized. The V gene is TRBV7-2, the J gene TRBJ2-7; 7 nucleotides agree with TRBD2. The germline CDR1 and CDR2 sequences are SGHTA and FQGNSA. The ends lost 4 bases at V and 3 bases at J; junction bases unmatched: 0. The CDR3 sequence is 12 residues long. Written as DNA, the CDR3 is TGTGCCAGCAGCTCTAGCGGCTACGAGCAGTACTTC. Protein product: CASSSSGYEQYF.

This clone appeared once. Here the CDR3 reads CASSLGPLAGSWEQYF. Written as DNA, the CDR3 is TGTGCCAGCAGCTTGGGGCCCCTGGCGGGATCATGGGAGCAGTACTTC. This chain links TRBV5-4 with TRBJ2-7, with D maybe TRBD2 (6 bases). The CDR3 consists of 16 residues. CDR1 and CDR2 (germline): SGHNT, YYREEE (reference sequence). Trimming cost V 0 bases and J 7 bases, with 20 bases left between them.

The V gene is TRBV7-3, the J gene TRBJ1-2; D is unresolved. Deletions cut 2 bases from V and 8 bases from J, with 9 bases between. CDR1 is SGHTA, CDR2 FQGTGA, per germline. This CDR3 is 12 amino acids long. The CDR3 sequence is CASSLEGLGYTF. Written as DNA, the CDR3 is TGTGCCAGCAGCTTAGAAGGGTTAGGCTACACCTTC.

This clone has a handful of counts. V is TRBV7-9 and J is TRBJ1-5; no firm D call. Per the germline V gene, CDR1 is SEHNR and CDR2 is FQNEAQ (reference sequence). CDR3 length: 12 residues. V was pared by 1 base and J by 9 bases, with 7 bases between. CDR3 residues: CASSLDAGPQHF. DNA of the CDR3: TGTGCCAGCAGCTTAGATGCAGGGCCCCAGCATTTT.

The V gene is TRBV6-5, the J gene TRBJ1-5; TRBD1 agrees at 9 bases. The CDR3 consists of 13 residues. From germline, CDR1 is MNHEY and CDR2 SVGAGI. With 5 bases clipped from V and 5 bases from J, the junction kept 1 base outside the gene matches. CDR3 DNA sequence: TGTGCCAGCAGTAGGACAGGGGATCAGCCCCAGCATTTT. Encoded protein: CASSRTGDQPQHF.

The chain carries TRBV5-1 and TRBJ1-1, with D uncertain. V was trimmed by 1 base and J by 4 bases, leaving 11 bases between them. The CDR3 runs 14 residues. Germline CDR1 is SGHRS and CDR2 is YFSETQ. Here the CDR3 reads CASSLREASTEAFF. The DNA for the CDR3 is TGCGCCAGCAGCTTGCGAGAAGCGAGCACTGAAGCTTTCTTT.

The CDR3 region has the DNA TGCGCCAGCAGTGAGTGGCGGACGGAGAACTATGGCTACACCTTC. It codes for CASSEWRTENYGYTF. This chain links TRBV10-2 with TRBJ1-2; D remains ambiguous. The CDR3 loop spans 15 amino acids. Germline values: CDR1 WSHSY, CDR2 SAAADI. V was shortened by 1 base and J by 2 bases, with 11 bases between the two germline ends.

For this clone: Its ends do not fully match the called genes, so a read error is possible. The chain is built from TRBV19 and TRBJ2-4, with D uncertain. Per the germline V gene, CDR1 is LNHDA and CDR2 is SQIVND (reference sequence). CDR3 size: 12 residues. The CDR3 reads CASSIAQNIQYF. CDR3 nucleotides: TGTGCCAGTAGTATAGCCCAAAACATTCAGTACTTC. Drawing the rest from reference TRBV19 and TRBJ2-4, the complete variable domain is DGGITQSPKYLFRKEGQNVTLSCEQNLNHDAMYWYRQDPGQGLRLIYYSQIVNDFQKGDIAEGYSVSREKKESFPLTVTSAQKNPTAFYLCASSIAQNIQYFGAGTRLSVL.

The V gene is TRBV19, the J gene TRBJ1-6; TRBD1 agrees at 8 bases. CDR3 length equals 15 residues. Germline CDR1 and CDR2: LNHDA and SQIVND (reference sequence). V lost 4 bases and J lost 5; bases outside the gene matches: 4. The CDR3 loop is CASSRQGNNNSPLHF. CDR3 bases: TGTGCCAGTAGTAGACAGGGGAATAATAATTCACCCCTCCACTTT.

This chain links TRBV14 with TRBJ2-3; 8 bases match TRBD1. Germline lookup yields CDR1 SGHDN and CDR2 FVKESK. The CDR3 is 14 amino acids. J was trimmed by 3 bases and V by 3 bases; bases with no gene match: 2. CDR3 residues: CASSHRQGTDTQYF. The CDR3 DNA is TGTGCCAGCAGCCACCGACAGGGGACAGATACGCAGTATTTT.

The gene calls are TRBV5-1 and TRBJ1-5, with D uncertain. The CDR3 contains 13 residues. V was cut by 4 bases and J by 4 bases, with 9 bases left in between. Per germline, CDR1 SGHRS and CDR2 YFSETQ. The CDR3 here is CASSVTANQPQHF. CDR3 bases: TGCGCCAGCAGCGTAACAGCAAATCAGCCCCAGCATTTT.

Note on this clone: The junction and the germline gene differ at one end; a read error may be behind it. V and J are TRBV6-1 and TRBJ2-7, with TRBD1 as a possible D gene (6 bases). Germline CDR1 reads MNHNS; CDR2 reads SASEGT. The CDR3 is made up of 12 amino acids. CDR3 sequence (DNA): TGTGCCAGCAGAGAAGGACAGAACGAGCAGTACTTC. Encoded protein: CASREGQNEQYF.

The chain carries TRBV27 and TRBJ1-4; D is uncertain. The CDR3 has 13 amino acids. V lost 3 bases to trimming and J lost 8 bases, with 10 bases between them. Germline V gene lookup returns CDR1 MNHEY and CDR2 SMNVEV (reference sequence). CDR3 in DNA: TGTGCCAGCAGTTTTGTTGGGAACGAAAAACTGTTTTTT. Encoded protein: CASSFVGNEKLFF.